What follows are 10 T cell receptor beta chains derived from one specimen sequenced in a study of shared T cell receptors in the human thymus. The repertoire was sequenced with immunoSEQ multiplex PCR; TCRdb's copy has only in-frame clones and lacks some. The sample yields about 500,000 clones, 70% to 80% seen once. These same data were also listed under a study on human thymus T cells.

The sequencing input was thymocytes. All receptors derive from a boy in the first two years of life with a congenital heart defect.

The chain links TRBV18 to TRBJ2-1; D is unclear. The CDR3 runs 12 residues. The germline gives CDR1 KGHSH, CDR2 LQKENI. V was pared by 4 bases and J by 5 bases, with 6 bases between. CDR3 DNA sequence: TGTGCCAGCTCACTAGCCCACAATGAGCAGTTCTTC. Residues: CASSLAHNEQFF.

The rearrangement links TRBV7-2 to TRBJ2-2; possible D gene TRBD2, 11 bases. The CDR3 length is 19 residues. V was clipped by 7 bases and J by 8 bases, with 32 bases between them. Germline loops: CDR1 SGHTA, CDR2 FQGNSA. The CDR3 DNA is TGTGCCAGCACCCCGGGACAGGGGATCTCGGGACTAGCGGAAGGGGAGCTGTTTTTT. Translated: CASTPGQGISGLAEGELFF.

This clone appeared once. The V gene is TRBV21-1, the J gene TRBJ2-3; the D call TRBD1 from the table was never checked on the DNA. TRBV21-1 is a pseudogene locus. CDR3 length: 10 amino acids. CDR3 in DNA: TGTGCCAGCGGCCTTAACCCGCAGTATTTT. Translating gives CASGLNPQYF.

The sample holds a few counts of this clone. The CDR3 spells CATSRGKGQGARHEQYF. The CDR3 bases are TGTGCCACCAGCAGAGGAAAGGGCCAGGGGGCCCGACACGAGCAGTACTTC. The V call is TRBV15, the J call TRBJ2-7, with TRBD1 identical over 8 bases. Germline lookup yields CDR1 LNHNV and CDR2 YYDKDF (reference sequence). CDR3 length: 17 amino acids. With V trimmed by 1 base and J by 5 bases, 13 bases remained unmatched.

This clone occurred once. V and J are TRBV11-2 and TRBJ1-3; D call uncertain. Trimming took off 2 bases at V and 4 bases at J, with 12 bases between the two ends. The length of the CDR3 is 15 residues. Germline CDR1 SGHAT, CDR2 FQNNGV. CDR3 in DNA: TGTGCCAGCAGCTTACTCGGGAGAACAGGAAACACCATATATTTT. It specifies CASSLLGRTGNTIYF.

V usage is TRBV7-2 and J usage is TRBJ1-2, with 10 bases identical to TRBD1. The CDR3 loop spans 17 amino acids. Trimming cost V 2 bases and J 6 bases; bases outside gene matches: 12. Per the germline V gene, CDR1 is SGHTA and CDR2 is FQGNSA. This CDR3 reads CASSLMGTDRGMNGYTF. CDR3 sequence (DNA): TGTGCCAGCAGCTTAATGGGAACGGACAGGGGGATGAATGGCTACACCTTC.

V and J are TRBV7-2 and TRBJ1-2; 9 bases agree with TRBD1. CDR1 SGHTA and CDR2 FQGNSA come from the germline V gene. The CDR3 contains 14 residues. Trimming took 4 bases from V and 6 from J; bases not matched to a gene: 6. The CDR3 loop is CASSWDREVNGYTF. CDR3 nucleotide sequence: TGTGCCAGCAGCTGGGACAGGGAAGTGAATGGCTACACCTTC.

This sequence joins TRBV28 and TRBJ2-7; D is uncertain. The V gene's germline CDR1 is MDHEN and CDR2 SYDVKM. CDR3 length: 12 amino acids. V was clipped by 5 bases and J by 7 bases, with 12 bases between them. Here the CDR3 reads CASSPPAGEQYF. CDR3 DNA sequence: TGTGCCAGCAGTCCCCCAGCCGGGGAGCAGTACTTC.

The chain employs TRBV5-4 and TRBJ2-2; 8 positions agree with TRBD2. The CDR3 is 15 residues long. Germline assignment: CDR1 SGHNT and CDR2 YYREEE (reference sequence). J was trimmed by 0 bases and V by 2 bases; bases with no gene match: 0. The CDR3 region is CASSFGRANTGELFF. The CDR3 DNA follows: TGTGCCAGCAGCTTCGGGAGGGCGAACACCGGGGAGCTGTTTTTT.

The V and J genes are TRBV7-9 and TRBJ1-2; D is perhaps TRBD1 (5 bases). Germline values: CDR1 SEHNR, CDR2 FQNEAQ (reference sequence). V was cut by 9 bases and J by 1 base, with 18 bases left in between. CDR3 length: 15 amino acids. CDR3 protein: CASRGGAGFNYGYTF. For the CDR3, the DNA is TGTGCCAGTAGAGGAGGGGCCGGGTTTAACTATGGCTACACCTTC. The full variable domain, its missing parts supplied by reference TRBV7-9 and TRBJ1-2, is DTGVSQNPRHKITKRGQNVTFRCDPISEHNRLYWYRQTLGQGPEFLTYFQNEAQLEKSRLLSDRFSAERPKGSFSTLEIQRTEQGDSAMYLCASRGGAGFNYGYTFGSGTRLTVV.